One and the same sample provided the 20 T cell receptor beta chains below, sequenced in a study of memory CD8 T cells in hepatitis C reinfection (dated by TCRdb to about 2017). The time point label on this specimen signifies: peak reinfection, 3 to 8 weeks after reinfection detection. The sorted cells were sequenced directly ex vivo, without any in vitro expansion ahead of TCR sequencing. Library preparation used the immunoSEQ multiplex PCR assay. What TCRdb holds here is the immuneACCESS table cut down to in-frame rearrangements. Part of the clones is not present; checked against another copy, under half of the missing clones reflect an unresolved V gene, and the others are unexplained. The sample data list over 35,000 clones, and approximately 87% of these were observed just once. The ten biggest clones cover more than 0.95% of the sample. The sample comprised naive CD8+ T cells sorted from blood. The intended sense of this specimen's cell subset or site label: total naive CD8+CD45RO- T cells. The receptors were sampled from a man aged 18 to 30 with hepatitis C virus infection.

This chain uses TRBV6-1 with TRBJ2-7, with D tentatively TRBD1 (6 bases). The CDR3 extends over 13 amino acids. The ends were cut back, 10 bases at V and 4 bases at J, with 17 bases in the middle. Germline V gene sequence: CDR1 MNHNS, CDR2 SASEGT. The CDR3 loop reads CATLGTSLYEQYF. The DNA of the CDR3 is TGTGCCACCCTCGGGACAAGTCTTTACGAGCAGTACTTC.

This chain links TRBV27 with TRBJ2-5; 7 nucleotides line up with TRBD2. V lost 2 bases to trimming and J lost 5 bases; unmatched junction nucleotides: 8. Per the germline V gene, CDR1 is MNHEY and CDR2 is SMNVEV (reference sequence). CDR3 length equals 15 residues. CDR3 in amino acids: CASSLGSGGRETQYF. CDR3 nucleotide sequence: TGTGCCAGCAGTTTAGGGTCGGGGGGTCGGGAGACCCAGTACTTC.

The chain has TRBV4-1 and TRBJ1-5; D is uncertain. Germline CDR1 is MGHRA and CDR2 is YSYEKL. The CDR3 runs to 13 residues. Trimming removed 4 bases at V and 7 bases at J, with 11 bases between. CDR3 bases: TGCGCCAGCAGCCTGGGCAGCGGACAGCCCCAGCATTTT. Its protein is CASSLGSGQPQHF.

The chain uses TRBV7-6 and TRBJ2-1; D is possibly TRBD1 (5 bases). Between the trimmed V and J ends, which lost 2 bases and 7 bases, there was a span of 6 bases. The CDR3 is 12 amino acids. Per the germline V gene, CDR1 is SGHVS and CDR2 is FNYEAQ. This CDR3 reads CASSLRGNEQFF. CDR3 nucleotides: TGTGCCAGCAGCTTAAGGGGAAATGAGCAGTTCTTC. The full variable domain, with the rest looked up from reference TRBV7-6 and TRBJ2-1, is GAGVSQSPRYKVTKRGQDVALRCDPISGHVSLYWYRQALGQGPEFLTYFNYEAQQDKSGLPNDRFSAERPEGSISTLTIQRTEQRDSAMYRCASSLRGNEQFFGPGTRLTVL.

The chain joins TRBV30 to TRBJ1-6; D uncertain. Germline V gene data show CDR1 as GTSNPN and CDR2 as SVGIG (reference sequence). V shed 4 bases and J shed 10 bases, with 14 bases lying between them. The CDR3 runs to 13 residues. The CDR3 sequence is CAWKGEVGSPLHF. CDR3 sequence (DNA): TGTGCCTGGAAAGGAGAGGTAGGCTCACCCCTCCACTTT.

This clone was observed a single time. In nucleotides, the CDR3 is TGTGCCAGCAGCTTAGATCAGGGGGCGGGGGGCTACACCTTC. This sequence encodes CASSLDQGAGGYTF. The chain links TRBV11-2 to TRBJ1-2, with TRBD1 matching over 8 bases. Germline CDR1 SGHAT, CDR2 FQNNGV. With 0 bases clipped from V and 8 bases from J, the junction kept 5 bases outside the gene matches. The CDR3 runs to 14 residues.

In its sample, this clone was seen once. This sequence joins TRBV11-2 and TRBJ2-7, with 8 bases aligning to TRBD2. CDR3 length equals 12 residues. CDR1 is SGHAT, CDR2 FQNNGV, per germline. Trimming at V came to 5 bases and at J to 5 bases, leaving 2 bases not matched to a gene. CDR3 loop: CASSPLADEQYF. DNA of the CDR3: TGTGCCAGCAGCCCACTAGCGGACGAGCAGTACTTC.

This chain joins TRBV28 and TRBJ1-5; 8 bases agree with TRBD1. The germline V gene has CDR1 MDHEN and CDR2 SYDVKM. The CDR3 extends over 14 amino acids. The V gene end was trimmed by 5 bases and the J gene end by 6 bases; junction bases not matched to a gene: 6. The CDR3 sequence: CASSQGQGAQPQHF. Written as DNA, the CDR3 is TGTGCCAGCAGTCAAGGACAGGGTGCTCAGCCCCAGCATTTT.

This chain joins TRBV7-9 and TRBJ1-1, with a possible D match to TRBD1 (6 bases). The CDR3 is 14 residues long. The germline gives CDR1 SEHNR, CDR2 FQNEAQ (reference sequence). Trimming removed 5 bases at V and 1 base at J, with 11 bases between. The CDR3 loop is CASSPGHPNTEAFF. Written as DNA, the CDR3 is TGTGCCAGCAGCCCGGGACACCCGAACACTGAAGCTTTCTTT.

The chain employs TRBV7-9 and TRBJ1-1, with a tentative D call TRBD1 (5 bases). Trimming left V 5 bases short and J 3 bases short, with 16 bases between. The CDR3 contains 15 residues. In germline, CDR1 is SEHNR, CDR2 FQNEAQ (reference sequence). The CDR3 coding sequence is TGTGCCAGCAGCGCCCCACTGGGGGGAGACACTGAAGCTTTCTTT. It codes for CASSAPLGGDTEAFF.

The genes are TRBV6-1 and TRBJ2-1; D gene uncertain. Trimming stripped 3 bases from V and 0 bases from J, with 9 bases between. Germline CDR1 reads MNHNS; CDR2 reads SASEGT. The CDR3 sequence is 15 residues long. The CDR3 nucleotides are TGTGCCAGCAGTGAGGAGATACCCTCCTACAATGAGCAGTTCTTC. Protein sequence: CASSEEIPSYNEQFF.

The chain links TRBV28 to TRBJ2-7; 10 bases match TRBD1. V lost 5 bases and J lost 3; bases outside the gene matches: 4. Germline CDR1 MDHEN, CDR2 SYDVKM. The CDR3 runs 14 residues. The CDR3 is CASSATGGFYEQYV. For the CDR3, the DNA is TGTGCCAGCAGTGCGACAGGGGGCTTCTACGAGCAGTACGTC.

This clone was seen only once. The chain links TRBV28 to TRBJ2-5; TRBD1 is a possible D gene (5 bases). The CDR3 extends over 14 amino acids. Trimming removed 10 bases at V and 11 bases at J, with 26 bases between. Germline CDR1 is MDHEN and CDR2 is SYDVKM. The CDR3 here is CATSPPWAGAEQYF. Written as DNA, the CDR3 is TGTGCCACCTCCCCCCCCTGGGCTGGGGCAGAGCAGTACTTC. Full variable domain (rest looked up from reference TRBV28 and TRBJ2-5): DVKVTQSSRYLVKRTGEKVFLECVQDMDHENMFWYRQDPGLGLRLIYFSYDVKMKEKGDIPEGYSVSREKKERFSLILESASTNQTSMYLCATSPPWAGAEQYFGPGTRLLVL.

This rearrangement joins TRBV6-6 to TRBJ1-5; tentatively, D is TRBD1 (5 bases). The CDR3 runs 14 residues. Germline CDR1 MNHNY, CDR2 SVGAGI (reference sequence). Trimming stripped 0 bases from V and 5 bases from J, with 8 bases between. The CDR3 loop reads CASSYSGGDQPQHF. The CDR3, as DNA: TGTGCCAGCAGTTACTCGGGGGGGGATCAGCCCCAGCATTTT.

V usage is TRBV27 and J usage is TRBJ2-7, with D possibly matching TRBD1 (6 bases). V lost 1 base to trimming and J lost 5 bases, with 12 bases between them. Germline V gene data show CDR1 as MNHEY and CDR2 as SMNVEV (reference sequence). CDR3 length equals 14 residues. The CDR3: CASSLFLGAHEQYF. CDR3 nucleotides: TGTGCCAGCAGTTTATTCCTGGGGGCCCACGAGCAGTACTTC.

The chain joins TRBV27 to TRBJ2-5, with a weak D call TRBD1 (5 bases). Judging by the DNA end, TRBJ2-7 fits better; the J call may be wrong. The length of the CDR3 is 15 residues. Germline V gene lookup returns CDR1 MNHEY and CDR2 SMNVEV (reference sequence). The CDR3 DNA follows: TGTGCCAGCAGTTTATTAGGGGAACTCTCCTACGAGCAGTACTTC. It codes for CASSLLGELSYEQYF.

V is TRBV27 and J is TRBJ2-7; D is possibly TRBD1 (5 bases). The CDR3 is 13 amino acids. The V and J ends lost 3 bases and 7 bases respectively, with 13 bases between them. Germline V gene sequence: CDR1 MNHEY, CDR2 SMNVEV (reference sequence). The CDR3 DNA follows: TGTGCCAGCAGTTTGGGGCAGGGCGGTGAGCAGTACTTC. Its translation is CASSLGQGGEQYF.

V usage is TRBV19 and J usage is TRBJ1-6, with a weak D call TRBD1 (5 bases). Germline lookup yields CDR1 LNHDA and CDR2 SQIVND (reference sequence). V dropped 3 bases and J dropped 7 bases, with 13 bases sitting between them. The CDR3 runs to 15 residues. CDR3 sequence (DNA): TGTGCCAGTAGTATGATGGGGGGTGGGAATTCACCCCTCCACTTT. It translates to CASSMMGGGNSPLHF.

The chain combines TRBV5-5 with TRBJ2-1, with 12 bases identical to TRBD2. Germline V CDR1 and CDR2: SGHKS, YYEKEE (reference sequence). The CDR3 has 15 amino acids. Unmatched junction bases numbered 7, after V lost 4 bases and J lost 8 bases. The CDR3 reads CASSQTSGSVYEQFF. The CDR3 DNA follows: TGTGCCAGCAGCCAGACTAGCGGGAGTGTCTATGAGCAGTTCTTC.

The CDR3 here is CASSPVGANYGYTF. The CDR3, as DNA: TGTGCCAGCAGCCCCGTCGGAGCTAACTATGGCTACACCTTC. The chain links TRBV27 to TRBJ1-2; D is unclear. V lost 6 bases and J lost 0, with 11 bases in between. The germline CDR1 and CDR2 sequences are MNHEY and SMNVEV (reference sequence). The CDR3 is made up of 14 amino acids.